The next 23 T cell receptor beta chains were all read from a single sample in a study of shared clonotypes between healthy human individuals. The assay was immunoSEQ multiplex PCR, and TCRdb's table has in-frame clones only and misses some. Found here are about 2.4 million clones, 93% of them singletons; the top ten hold 0.35% to 0.45%. Specimen: naive CD4+ T cells from PBMCs. Subset of the sample: CD45RA+ positively selected. The receptors come from a man between 18 and 35 years old in good health. Some clones in this sample may be carry-over from other donors' samples.

The chain combines TRBV28 with TRBJ2-4, with no clear D. The CDR3 totals 13 residues. Germline CDR1 reads MDHEN; CDR2 reads SYDVKM. Trimming shortened V by 1 base and J by 8 bases, and 9 bases separated the two germline ends. CDR3: CASSLSIEDIQYF. In nucleotides, the CDR3 is TGTGCCAGCAGTTTATCTATAGAGGACATTCAGTACTTC.

The V gene is TRBV11-3, the J gene TRBJ2-3; no clear D gene. Germline V gene lookup returns CDR1 SGHNT and CDR2 YENEEA. The CDR3 is 14 residues long. V shed 5 bases and J shed 0 bases, with 9 bases lying between them. Here the CDR3 reads CASSLLASTDTQYF. CDR3 sequence (DNA): TGTGCCAGCAGCCTCCTTGCTAGCACAGATACGCAGTATTTT.

As to this clone: One junction end does not reproduce the germline sequence, and a read error may be involved. The rearrangement uses TRBV7-2 and TRBJ2-3; D not certain. The CDR3 has 14 amino acids. Germline V CDR1 and CDR2: SGHTA, FQGNSA. Here the CDR3 DNA reads TGTGCCAGCATCTTAGACTCGACATGGGTCACGCAGTATTTT. It encodes CASILDSTWVTQYF.

The chain links TRBV30 to TRBJ1-5; D gene uncertain. The germline V gene encodes CDR1 GTSNPN and CDR2 SVGIG (reference sequence). The CDR3 runs 17 residues. The V gene lost 0 bases and the J gene lost 2 bases, with 17 bases spanning the gap. This chain's CDR3 is CAWSVAAAPRGNQPQHF. The CDR3 region has the DNA TGTGCCTGGAGTGTTGCGGCAGCTCCTCGGGGCAATCAGCCCCAGCATTTT.

Notes on this clone: Mismatch with germline at one junction end may stem from a read error. The CDR3 DNA is TGCGCCAGCAGTTTGGACCTGGGGGATACGCAGTATTTT. Translating it yields CASSLDLGDTQYF. The rearrangement uses TRBV5-1 and TRBJ2-3; D gene unclear. Looked up from germline, CDR1 is SGHRS and CDR2 is YFSETQ. CDR3 length: 13 residues.

This chain's CDR3 is CSVVVLVVYNEQFF. CDR3 DNA sequence: TGCAGCGTTGTGGTGCTAGTAGTTTACAATGAGCAGTTCTTC. The chain recombines TRBV29-1 with TRBJ2-1, with D unresolved. This CDR3 contains 14 residues. Between the trimmed V and J ends, which lost 4 bases and 4 bases, there was a span of 14 bases. The germline gives CDR1 SQVTM, CDR2 ANQGSEA.

The gene calls are TRBV2 and TRBJ2-6; no clear D. V lost 8 bases and J lost 4, with 12 bases in between. This CDR3 has 14 residues. Germline V gene lookup returns CDR1 SNHLY and CDR2 FYNNEI. Here the CDR3 DNA reads TGTGCCAGCCAAGTCCCGAGAGGGGCCAACGTCCTGACTTTC. This translates into CASQVPRGANVLTF.

This chain connects TRBV5-6 to TRBJ2-7; D may match TRBD1 or TRBD2 (5 bases each). There are 13 residues in the CDR3. Germline V CDR1 and CDR2: SGHDT, YYEEEE. Deletions cut 0 bases from V and 9 bases from J, with 13 bases between. CDR3 nucleotides: TGTGCCAGCAGCTTGGCGGGTGGGGGTCTGCAGTACTTC. Protein: CASSLAGGGLQYF.

Concerning this clone itself: Germline is not matched at one junction end, which may reflect a read error. The J gene is TRBJ2-1, the V gene TRBV25-1, with a tentative D call TRBD2 (7 bases). Germline assignment: CDR1 MGHDK and CDR2 SYGVNS. The CDR3 has 11 residues. The CDR3 DNA reads TGTGCCAGCAGCGAGGGGGGGGGCCGACTCTTC. It is translated as CASSEGGGRLF.

The chain has TRBV28 and TRBJ2-1; D not resolved. Germline loops: CDR1 MDHEN, CDR2 SYDVKM. The CDR3 is 13 residues long. V was cut by 6 bases and J by 6 bases, with 12 bases left in between. CDR3 nucleotide sequence: TGTGCCAGCAGCACACCTATATTCAATGAGCAGTTCTTC. Its translation is CASSTPIFNEQFF.

The chain's CDR3 is CASKEPAGGEQYF. The CDR3 nucleotides are TGTGCCAGCAAGGAGCCGGCAGGGGGCGAGCAGTACTTC. V usage is TRBV6-1 and J usage is TRBJ2-7, with 7 bases aligning to TRBD1. Germline loops: CDR1 MNHNS, CDR2 SASEGT. V lost 7 bases and J lost 6; bases outside the gene matches: 9. CDR3 size: 13 residues.

The rearrangement links TRBV28 to TRBJ1-1; 7 bases line up with TRBD1. CDR1 is MDHEN and CDR2 is SYDVKM in the germline V gene. CDR3 length: 12 amino acids. Trimming at V came to 6 bases and at J to 8 bases, leaving 6 bases not matched to a gene. In DNA, the CDR3 is TGTGCCAGCAGCGGGACAGCCAGGGAAGCTTTCTTT. This codes for CASSGTAREAFF. Full variable domain (remainder filled in from reference TRBV28 and TRBJ1-1): DVKVTQSSRYLVKRTGEKVFLECVQDMDHENMFWYRQDPGLGLRLIYFSYDVKMKEKGDIPEGYSVSREKKERFSLILESASTNQTSMYLCASSGTAREAFFGQGTRLTVV.

This rearrangement joins TRBV2 to TRBJ1-1; 7 bases map to TRBD1. The V gene end was trimmed by 4 bases and the J gene end by 1 base; junction bases not matched to a gene: 6. This CDR3 has 15 residues. Germline V gives CDR1 SNHLY, CDR2 FYNNEI. In nucleotides, the CDR3 is TGTGCCAGCAGTGTCTCGGGACAGAAGAACACTGAAGCTTTCTTT. It is translated as CASSVSGQKNTEAFF.

The genes are TRBV5-6 and TRBJ2-2; D is perhaps TRBD2 (6 bases). The CDR3 is 16 amino acids. V was trimmed by 0 bases and J by 4 bases, leaving 13 bases between them. CDR1 SGHDT and CDR2 YYEEEE come from the germline V gene. The CDR3 DNA reads as TGTGCCAGCAGCTTGGATGGTAGCGGCTTCACCGGGGAGCTGTTTTTT. This encodes CASSLDGSGFTGELFF.

This chain links TRBV28 with TRBJ1-3; 8 bases line up with TRBD1. CDR3 length: 16 amino acids. The V segment lost 3 bases and the J segment 4 bases; nucleotides outside the gene matches: 8. Germline V gene data show CDR1 as MDHEN and CDR2 as SYDVKM. CDR3 sequence (DNA): TGTGCCAGCAGTTTTGGGCAGGGGGCGAGGGGAAACACCATATATTTT. It codes for CASSFGQGARGNTIYF.

This chain links TRBV7-2 with TRBJ2-5; 7 bases match TRBD2. The CDR3 has 17 residues. Germline V gene data show CDR1 as SGHTA and CDR2 as FQGNSA. The V gene end was trimmed by 2 bases and the J gene end by 3 bases; junction bases not matched to a gene: 12. The CDR3 bases are TGTGCCAGCAGCTTAATCACCCGTTGGGGAGGGAAAGAGACCCAGTACTTC. Translated, it gives CASSLITRWGGKETQYF.

The chain recombines TRBV28 with TRBJ2-1, with TRBD1 matching 7 bases. The J segment lost 7 bases and the V segment lost 6 bases, leaving 6 bases of the junction unmatched. CDR3 length: 13 residues. From germline, CDR1 is MDHEN and CDR2 SYDVKM. The CDR3 DNA reads TGTGCCAGCAGCGCACAGGGGAGAAATGAGCAGTTCTTC. Encoded protein: CASSAQGRNEQFF. Full variable domain (remainder filled in from reference TRBV28 and TRBJ2-1): DVKVTQSSRYLVKRTGEKVFLECVQDMDHENMFWYRQDPGLGLRLIYFSYDVKMKEKGDIPEGYSVSREKKERFSLILESASTNQTSMYLCASSAQGRNEQFFGPGTRLTVL.

The V gene is TRBV28, the J gene TRBJ2-5, with 9 bases fitting TRBD2. The V gene end was trimmed by 0 bases and the J gene end by 1 base; junction bases not matched to a gene: 3. The CDR3 length is 16 residues. Germline V gives CDR1 MDHEN, CDR2 SYDVKM. The CDR3, as DNA: TGTGCCAGCAGTTTATGGCTAGCGGGGACCCAAGAGACCCAGTACTTC. Protein product: CASSLWLAGTQETQYF.

This rearrangement joins TRBV28 to TRBJ2-4; TRBD1 agrees at 8 bases. After removal of 8 bases from V and 0 bases from J, the junction contained 12 bases not matched to a gene. Germline assignment: CDR1 MDHEN and CDR2 SYDVKM. The CDR3 has 17 residues. The CDR3 bases are TGTGCCAGCTCCAACAGGGGGGCCCAGCAAGCCAAAAACATTCAGTACTTC. It encodes CASSNRGAQQAKNIQYF.

This clone appeared a single time. V is TRBV18 and J is TRBJ2-2, with D tentatively TRBD1 (5 bases). V lost 3 bases, J lost 0 bases, and 11 bases lay in between. The germline CDR1 and CDR2 sequences are KGHSH and LQKENI. This CDR3 is 16 amino acids long. The CDR3 sequence: CASSPWQDTNTGELFF. The CDR3 DNA sequence: TGTGCCAGCTCACCGTGGCAGGACACGAACACCGGGGAGCTGTTTTTT.

This chain connects TRBV2 to TRBJ1-5, with D possibly TRBD1 on 5 matching bases. This CDR3 has 15 residues. V was trimmed by 2 bases and J by 7 bases, leaving 15 bases between them. From germline, CDR1 is SNHLY and CDR2 FYNNEI. The CDR3 nucleotides are TGTGCCAGCAGTGAATTTTTGGGGACCCGGCAGCCCCAGCATTTT. Its protein is CASSEFLGTRQPQHF. The entire variable domain, with the rest obtained from reference TRBV2 and TRBJ1-5, is as follows: EPEVTQTPSHQVTQMGQEVILRCVPISNHLYFYWYRQILGQKVEFLVSFYNNEISEKSEIFDDQFSVERPDGSNFTLKIRSTKLEDSAMYFCASSEFLGTRQPQHFGDGTRLSIL.

The V and J genes are TRBV18 and TRBJ1-4, with D possibly matching TRBD1 (5 bases). The V gene lost 3 bases and the J gene lost 4 bases, with 18 bases spanning the gap. The length of the CDR3 is 17 residues. CDR1 and CDR2 from the germline V gene are KGHSH and LQKENI. Written as DNA, the CDR3 is TGTGCCAGCTCACCCTCCAAGGACAAGCAGAATAATGAAAAACTGTTTTTT. This codes for CASSPSKDKQNNEKLFF.

About this clone itself: Different DNA sequences within this sample yield the same CDR3. The genes are TRBV5-1 and TRBJ2-3; D call uncertain. Germline CDR1 is SGHRS and CDR2 is YFSETQ. Deletions cut 0 bases from V and 1 base from J, with 6 bases between. The CDR3 has 14 amino acids. DNA for the CDR3: TGCGCCAGCAGCTTGGCGGTGGGCACAGATACGCAGTATTTT. It specifies CASSLAVGTDTQYF.